This T cell receptor (beta chain) originates from a study of CD8 T cells in ankylosing spondylitis. Germline V gives CDR1 MNHNS, CDR2 SASEGT. V lost 2 bases, J lost 11 bases, and 9 bases lay in between. CDR3 length: 12 amino acids. Molecular-barcoded quantitative 5'-RACE produced these TCR beta libraries. TCRdb passed the 5' RACE reads through MiXCR, listing each CDR3 protein once. This table has 380,000 or so distinct CDR3 sequences, roughly 20% appearing once. V and J are TRBV6-1 and TRBJ1-4; no clear D. Sequenced input: blood, either unsorted or a sorted T cell fraction (not recorded which). The TCR originated in a male donor with ankylosing spondylitis or in good health (not recorded which). CDR3 DNA sequence: TGTGCCAGCAGTGAAAACGGACGGAAACTGTTTTTT. Translated, it gives CASSENGRKLFF.